The 20 T cell receptor beta chains given below trace back to one sample, sequenced in a study of OX40 agonist ivuxolimab in advanced cancers. Sequencing used immunoSEQ multiplex PCR; TCRdb keeps in-frame clones, though not all of them. This table has about 43,000 clones, roughly 86% appearing once. This material consisted of CD4+ or CD8+ T cells sorted from blood, taken in a trial of the OX40 agonist ivuxolimab. The source of these receptors is an adult with an advanced solid tumor such as melanoma, head and neck, liver or kidney cancer.

The chain carries TRBV28 and TRBJ1-1, with 7 bases lining up with TRBD1. Per the germline V gene, CDR1 is MDHEN and CDR2 is SYDVKM. This CDR3 is built from 13 residues. Losses at the gene ends were 6 bases for V and 7 bases for J; bases not matched to a gene: 8. DNA for the CDR3: TGTGCCAGCAGGCCTACAGGGGTTCTTGAAGCTTTCTTT. This encodes CASRPTGVLEAFF.

This clone was detected a few times. V is TRBV2 and J is TRBJ1-1, with 8 bases fitting TRBD1. The CDR3 covers 13 residues. V shed 3 bases and J 7 bases; nucleotides not matched to a gene: 4. The V gene's germline CDR1 is SNHLY and CDR2 FYNNEI. The CDR3 sequence: CASSDATGVEAFF. The CDR3 DNA is TGTGCCAGCAGTGATGCGACAGGGGTTGAAGCTTTCTTT.

This rearrangement joins TRBV5-1 to TRBJ2-7, with D perhaps assigned TRBD1 or TRBD2 (5 bases each). The germline V and J ends were trimmed by 0 bases and 5 bases, with 12 bases remaining between them. Germline V CDR1 and CDR2: SGHRS, YFSETQ. The CDR3 extends over 14 amino acids. CDR3: CASSLGGMSHEQYF. The CDR3, as DNA: TGCGCCAGCAGCTTGGGGGGGATGTCCCACGAGCAGTACTTC.

The chain employs TRBV28 and TRBJ2-7; 7 bases line up with TRBD1. Germline V gene lookup returns CDR1 MDHEN and CDR2 SYDVKM. Trimming cost V 4 bases and J 2 bases; bases outside gene matches: 8. This CDR3 contains 15 residues. The CDR3 region is CASSWGDRVPYEQYF. The CDR3 nucleotides are TGTGCCAGCAGTTGGGGTGACAGGGTGCCCTACGAGCAGTACTTC.

Sample share makes this clone medium-sized. The J gene is TRBJ1-5, the V gene TRBV5-8; TRBD1 might be the D (5 bases). Germline V CDR1 and CDR2: SGHTS, YDEGEE. The V and J ends lost 6 bases and 6 bases respectively, with 10 bases between them. The CDR3 spans 12 residues. CDR3 nucleotides: TGTGCCAGCATCGCAGGGCTTCAGCCCCAGCATTTT. Its protein product is CASIAGLQPQHF. Full variable domain (missing parts from reference TRBV5-8 and TRBJ1-5): EAGVTQSPTHLIKTRGQQATLRCSPISGHTSVYWYQQALGLGLQFLLWYDEGEERNRGNFPPRFSGRQFPNYSSELNVNALELEDSALYLCASIAGLQPQHFGDGTRLSIL.

This clone was counted between two and nine times. J is TRBJ1-1 and V is TRBV7-6; a weak D match, TRBD1 (5 bases). The CDR3 runs 14 residues. Germline V gives CDR1 SGHVS, CDR2 FNYEAQ. Trimming cost V 5 bases and J 5 bases, with 15 bases left between them. CDR3 in DNA: TGTGCCAGCAGCCCCGGAGTGGGGGAAACTGAAGCTTTCTTT. The encoded protein is CASSPGVGETEAFF.

The CDR3 DNA follows: TGTGCCAGCAGCACCGGACAGGGGGCGAGAAATGAGCAGTTCTTC. The encoded protein is CASSTGQGARNEQFF. V and J are TRBV7-9 and TRBJ2-1; 11 positions match TRBD1. Germline V CDR1 and CDR2: SEHNR, FQNEAQ (reference sequence). The CDR3 totals 15 residues. Unmatched junction bases numbered 7, after V lost 5 bases and J lost 7 bases.

The table lists this clone with a count of one. The V call is TRBV19, the J call TRBJ1-2; D gene uncertain. Trimming removed 7 bases from V and 4 bases from J, with 16 bases in between. The CDR3 runs 14 residues. Germline V CDR1 and CDR2: LNHDA, SQIVND (reference sequence). DNA for the CDR3: TGTGCCAGTACCGTTGGCTACGGATTCTATGGCTACACCTTC. It translates to CASTVGYGFYGYTF. Using reference TRBV19 and TRBJ1-2 for the parts outside the CDR3, the full variable domain is DGGITQSPKYLFRKEGQNVTLSCEQNLNHDAMYWYRQDPGQGLRLIYYSQIVNDFQKGDIAEGYSVSREKKESFPLTVTSAQKNPTAFYLCASTVGYGFYGYTFGSGTRLTVV.

V gene TRBV10-3 combines with J gene TRBJ1-1; TRBD1 matches 7 bases. Looked up from germline, CDR1 is ENHRY and CDR2 is SYGVKD. This CDR3 has 15 amino acids. Trimming at V came to 2 bases and at J to 6 bases, leaving 9 bases not matched to a gene. CDR3 protein: CAISEDRDVLSEAFF. The CDR3 DNA follows: TGTGCCATCAGTGAGGACAGGGATGTTCTCTCTGAAGCTTTCTTT.

As regards this clone: Other DNA sequences in this sample translate to the same CDR3. The J gene is TRBJ1-2, the V gene TRBV28, with TRBD1 matching over 8 bases. The length of the CDR3 is 18 residues. CDR1 is MDHEN, CDR2 SYDVKM, per germline. J lost 8 bases, V lost 3 bases, and 20 bases had no gene match. CDR3 loop: CASSFGLVTGGLWGGYTF. The CDR3 coding sequence is TGTGCCAGCAGTTTCGGGCTCGTTACAGGGGGACTCTGGGGAGGCTACACCTTC.

CDR3 nucleotides: TGTGCCAGCCCGTGGGAAATGGAGAACACTGAAGCTTTCTTT. This translates into CASPWEMENTEAFF. J is TRBJ1-1 and V is TRBV5-8; D not certain. Germline CDR1 is SGHTS and CDR2 is YDEGEE. The CDR3 sequence is 14 residues long. Trimming removed 7 bases from V and 1 base from J, with 14 bases in between.

The genes are TRBV9 and TRBJ2-1, with D perhaps TRBD2 (6 bases). The CDR3 totals 16 residues. CDR1 is SGDLS and CDR2 is YYNGEE in the germline V gene. V was pared by 4 bases and J by 5 bases, with 19 bases between. The CDR3 DNA sequence: TGTGCCAGCAGCCACGCACGGGAGTCCTTCGACAATGAGCAGTTCTTC. It specifies CASSHARESFDNEQFF.

J is TRBJ1-2 and V is TRBV4-1, with D uncertain. CDR1 is MGHRA, CDR2 YSYEKL, per germline. Deletions cut 0 bases from V and 6 bases from J, with 8 bases between. CDR3 length equals 13 residues. CDR3 loop: CASSQDLRDGYTF. The CDR3 bases are TGCGCCAGCAGCCAAGATTTGAGGGATGGCTACACCTTC.

The chain combines TRBV11-2 with TRBJ1-1, with D uncertain. Germline V gene lookup returns CDR1 SGHAT and CDR2 FQNNGV. With 5 bases removed from V and 1 base from J, the gap between germline ends came to 11 bases. This CDR3 is built from 14 residues. In DNA form, the CDR3 reads TGTGCCAGCAGCCTGGAACCTTCGAACACTGAAGCTTTCTTT. It specifies CASSLEPSNTEAFF.

The chain combines TRBV6-1 with TRBJ1-6, with D possibly matching TRBD1 (5 bases). Germline values: CDR1 MNHNS, CDR2 SASEGT. The CDR3 has 15 amino acids. The V end was cut by 6 bases, the J end by 9 bases, with 18 bases between. CDR3 sequence reads: CASRGPGPAGSPLHF. For the CDR3, the DNA is TGTGCCAGCAGGGGACCGGGCCCCGCGGGTTCACCCCTCCACTTT.

J is TRBJ2-3 and V is TRBV13; D unclear. This CDR3 has 14 amino acids. CDR1 and CDR2 from the germline V gene are PRHDT and FYEKMQ (reference sequence). Trimming left V 6 bases short and J 1 base short, with 11 bases between. The CDR3 coding sequence is TGTGCCAGCAGTTCGTTACATGGCACAGATACGCAGTATTTT. Translation gives CASSSLHGTDTQYF.

The rearrangement uses TRBV4-1 and TRBJ2-3; D is uncertain. Germline V gene data show CDR1 as MGHRA and CDR2 as YSYEKL. This CDR3 has 15 residues. With 4 bases removed from V and 5 bases from J, the gap between germline ends came to 16 bases. The CDR3 sequence: CASSREADVGDTQYF. The CDR3 bases are TGCGCCAGCAGCCGAGAGGCGGACGTCGGAGATACGCAGTATTTT.

This rearrangement joins TRBV6-5 to TRBJ2-7, with D maybe TRBD1 (5 bases). CDR1 and CDR2 from the germline V gene are MNHEY and SVGAGI. This CDR3 comprises 13 residues. Trimming left V 4 bases short and J 2 bases short, with 9 bases between. The CDR3 nucleotides are TGTGCCAGCAGTTTTGGGGCCACCTACGAGCAGTACTTC. Its translation is CASSFGATYEQYF.

V is TRBV5-1 and J is TRBJ1-6, with 8 positions matching TRBD1. This CDR3 contains 17 residues. V shed 2 bases, J shed 8 bases, and the junction held 12 bases outside the gene matches. Per germline, CDR1 SGHRS and CDR2 YFSETQ. CDR3 coding DNA: TGCGCCAGCAGCTTAGACCGGGACAGGAGTTCGGATTCACCCCTCCACTTT. Translation gives CASSLDRDRSSDSPLHF.

The chain links TRBV7-2 to TRBJ2-6; D uncertain. The CDR3 runs to 15 residues. The germline CDR1 and CDR2 sequences are SGHTA and FQGNSA. Trimming left V 5 bases short and J 4 bases short, with 12 bases between. This chain's CDR3 is CASSQGFRGANVLTF. In nucleotides, the CDR3 is TGTGCCAGCAGCCAAGGATTTAGGGGGGCCAACGTCCTGACTTTC.